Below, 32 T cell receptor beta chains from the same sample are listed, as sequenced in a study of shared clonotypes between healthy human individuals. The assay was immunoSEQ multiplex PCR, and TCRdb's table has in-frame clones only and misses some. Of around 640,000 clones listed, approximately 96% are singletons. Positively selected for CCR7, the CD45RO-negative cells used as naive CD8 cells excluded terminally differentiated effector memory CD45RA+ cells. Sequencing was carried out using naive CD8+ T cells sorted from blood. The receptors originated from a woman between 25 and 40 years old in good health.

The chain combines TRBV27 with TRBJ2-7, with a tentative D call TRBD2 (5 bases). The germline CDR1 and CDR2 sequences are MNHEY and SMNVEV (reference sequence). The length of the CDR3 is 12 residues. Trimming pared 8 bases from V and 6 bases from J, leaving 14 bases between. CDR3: CASHGSPGEQYF. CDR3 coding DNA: TGTGCCAGCCATGGGAGTCCCGGCGAGCAGTACTTC.

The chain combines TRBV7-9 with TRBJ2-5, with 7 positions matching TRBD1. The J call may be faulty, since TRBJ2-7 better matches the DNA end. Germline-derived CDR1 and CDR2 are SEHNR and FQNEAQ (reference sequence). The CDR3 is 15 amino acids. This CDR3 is CASSTTGFIPYEQYF. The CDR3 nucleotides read TGTGCCAGCAGCACGACAGGGTTTATTCCCTACGAGCAGTACTTC.

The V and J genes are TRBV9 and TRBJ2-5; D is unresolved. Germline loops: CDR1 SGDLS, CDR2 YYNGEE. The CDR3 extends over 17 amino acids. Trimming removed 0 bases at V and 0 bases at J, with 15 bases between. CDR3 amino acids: CASSVGNRGTDQETQYF. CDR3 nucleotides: TGTGCCAGCAGCGTAGGGAACAGAGGCACGGACCAAGAGACCCAGTACTTC.

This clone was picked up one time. The CDR3: CSVARFTGGGYEQYF. The CDR3 DNA reads TGCAGCGTTGCGAGGTTTACGGGAGGTGGCTACGAGCAGTACTTC. This chain connects TRBV29-1 to TRBJ2-7, with 7 bases lining up with TRBD2. The CDR3 is 15 amino acids. Germline V gene data show CDR1 as SQVTM and CDR2 as ANQGSEA. Trimming at V came to 4 bases and at J to 3 bases, leaving 12 bases not matched to a gene.

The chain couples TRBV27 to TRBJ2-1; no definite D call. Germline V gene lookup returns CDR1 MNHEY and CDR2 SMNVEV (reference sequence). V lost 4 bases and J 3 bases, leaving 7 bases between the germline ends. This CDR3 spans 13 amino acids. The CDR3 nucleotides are TGTGCCAGCAGTTCCCTGTACTACAATGAGCAGTTCTTC. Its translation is CASSSLYYNEQFF.

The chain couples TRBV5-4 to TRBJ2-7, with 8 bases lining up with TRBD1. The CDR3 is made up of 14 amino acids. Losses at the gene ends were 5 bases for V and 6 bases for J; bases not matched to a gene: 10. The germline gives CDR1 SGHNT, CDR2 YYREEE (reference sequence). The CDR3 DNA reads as TGTGCCAGCAGACCCGGGACAGGAAAGGGCGAGCAGTACTTC. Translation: CASRPGTGKGEQYF.

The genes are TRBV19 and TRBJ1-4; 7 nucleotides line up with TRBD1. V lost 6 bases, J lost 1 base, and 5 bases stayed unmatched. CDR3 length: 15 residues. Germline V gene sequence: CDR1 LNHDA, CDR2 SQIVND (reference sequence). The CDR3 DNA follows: TGTGCCAGTAGACCCACAGGGGAAACTAATGAAAAACTGTTTTTT. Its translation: CASRPTGETNEKLFF. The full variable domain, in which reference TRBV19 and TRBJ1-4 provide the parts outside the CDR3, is DGGITQSPKYLFRKEGQNVTLSCEQNLNHDAMYWYRQDPGQGLRLIYYSQIVNDFQKGDIAEGYSVSREKKESFPLTVTSAQKNPTAFYLCASRPTGETNEKLFFGSGTQLSVL.

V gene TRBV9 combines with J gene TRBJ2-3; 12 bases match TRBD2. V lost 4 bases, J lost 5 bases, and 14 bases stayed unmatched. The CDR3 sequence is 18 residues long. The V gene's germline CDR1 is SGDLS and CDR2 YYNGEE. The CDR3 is CASSPPWTSGTEGDTQYF. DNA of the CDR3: TGTGCCAGCAGCCCCCCCTGGACTAGCGGGACCGAAGGAGATACGCAGTATTTT. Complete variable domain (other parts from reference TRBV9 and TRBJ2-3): DSGVTQTPKHLITATGQRVTLRCSPRSGDLSVYWYQQSLDQGLQFLIQYYNGEERAKGNILERFSAQQFPDLHSELNLSSLELGDSALYFCASSPPWTSGTEGDTQYFGPGTRLTVL.

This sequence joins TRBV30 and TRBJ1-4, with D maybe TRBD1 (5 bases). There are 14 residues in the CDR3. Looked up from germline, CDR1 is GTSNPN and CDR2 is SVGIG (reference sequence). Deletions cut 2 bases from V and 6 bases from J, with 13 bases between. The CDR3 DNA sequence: TGTGCCTGGAGTAATGGGCAGGGCCATGAAAAACTGTTTTTT. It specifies CAWSNGQGHEKLFF.

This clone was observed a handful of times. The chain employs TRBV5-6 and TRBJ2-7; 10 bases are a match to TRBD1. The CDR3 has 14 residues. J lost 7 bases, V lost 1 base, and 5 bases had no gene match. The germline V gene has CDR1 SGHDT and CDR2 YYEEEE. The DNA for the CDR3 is TGTGCCAGCAGCTTGCCTGACAGGGGGCTGGAGCAGTACTTC. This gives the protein CASSLPDRGLEQYF.

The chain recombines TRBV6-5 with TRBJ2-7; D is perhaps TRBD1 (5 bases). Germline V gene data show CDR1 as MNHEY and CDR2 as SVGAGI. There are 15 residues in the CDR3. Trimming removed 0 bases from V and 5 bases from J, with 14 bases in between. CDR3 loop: CASSYSVGAYHEQYF. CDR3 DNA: TGTGCCAGCAGTTACTCGGTAGGGGCCTATCACGAGCAGTACTTC.

The chain's CDR3 is CASSFTGSHQPQHF. The CDR3 DNA sequence: TGTGCCAGCAGTTTTACAGGGTCCCATCAGCCCCAGCATTTT. This chain joins TRBV27 and TRBJ1-5; D might be TRBD1 (6 bases). This CDR3 is 14 amino acids long. The germline gives CDR1 MNHEY, CDR2 SMNVEV (reference sequence). V shed 3 bases and J shed 5 bases, with 11 bases lying between them.

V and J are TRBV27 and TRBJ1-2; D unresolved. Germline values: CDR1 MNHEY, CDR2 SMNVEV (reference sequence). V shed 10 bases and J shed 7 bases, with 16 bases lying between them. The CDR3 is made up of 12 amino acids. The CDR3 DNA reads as TGTGCCACCTACAAGAATTCCGCTGGCTACACCTTC. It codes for CATYKNSAGYTF.

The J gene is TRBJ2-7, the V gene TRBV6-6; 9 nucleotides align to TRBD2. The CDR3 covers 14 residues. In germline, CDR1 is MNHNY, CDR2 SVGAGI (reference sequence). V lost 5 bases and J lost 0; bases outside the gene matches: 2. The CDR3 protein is CASSKTSGSYEQYF. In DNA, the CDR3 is TGTGCCAGCAGTAAGACTAGCGGCTCCTACGAGCAGTACTTC.

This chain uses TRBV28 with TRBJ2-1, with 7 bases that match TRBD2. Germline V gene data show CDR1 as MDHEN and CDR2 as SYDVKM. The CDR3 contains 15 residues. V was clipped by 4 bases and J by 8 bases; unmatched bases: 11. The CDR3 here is CASSSGTNARHEQFF. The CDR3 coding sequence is TGTGCCAGCAGTTCTGGGACTAACGCGAGACATGAGCAGTTCTTC.

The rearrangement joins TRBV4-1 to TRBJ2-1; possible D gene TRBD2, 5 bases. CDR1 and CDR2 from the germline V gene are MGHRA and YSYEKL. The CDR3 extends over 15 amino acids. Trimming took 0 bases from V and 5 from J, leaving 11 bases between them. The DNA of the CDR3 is TGCGCCAGCAGCCAAGACGGGGTCTGGGACAATGAGCAGTTCTTC. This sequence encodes CASSQDGVWDNEQFF.

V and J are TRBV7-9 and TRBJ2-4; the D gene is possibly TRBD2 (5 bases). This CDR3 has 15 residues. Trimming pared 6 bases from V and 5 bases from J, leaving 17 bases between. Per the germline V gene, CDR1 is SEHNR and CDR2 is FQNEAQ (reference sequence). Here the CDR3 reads CASRTMSEAQNIQYF. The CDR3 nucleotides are TGTGCCAGCAGGACGATGTCGGAGGCCCAAAACATTCAGTACTTC.

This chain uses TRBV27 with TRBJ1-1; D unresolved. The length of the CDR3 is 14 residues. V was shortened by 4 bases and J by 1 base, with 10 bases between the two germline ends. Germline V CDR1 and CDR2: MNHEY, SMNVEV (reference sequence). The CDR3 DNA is TGTGCCAGCAGTTACGGACGGCGGAACACTGAAGCTTTCTTT. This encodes CASSYGRRNTEAFF.

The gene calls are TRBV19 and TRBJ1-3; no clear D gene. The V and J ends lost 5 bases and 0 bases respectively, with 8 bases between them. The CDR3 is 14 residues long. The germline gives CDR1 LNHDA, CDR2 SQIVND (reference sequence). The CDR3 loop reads CASSFGLSGNTIYF. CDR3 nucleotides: TGTGCCAGTAGTTTTGGGCTCTCTGGAAACACCATATATTTT.

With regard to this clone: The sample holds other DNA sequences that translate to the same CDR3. The CDR3 DNA sequence: TGTGCCAGCAGTTTATCTCCTAGAGCCTACGAGCAGTACTTC. It codes for CASSLSPRAYEQYF. The chain couples TRBV27 to TRBJ2-7, with unresolved D. The CDR3 sequence is 14 residues long. Germline V lookup: CDR1 MNHEY, CDR2 SMNVEV (reference sequence). Trimming removed 0 bases at V and 2 bases at J, with 8 bases between.

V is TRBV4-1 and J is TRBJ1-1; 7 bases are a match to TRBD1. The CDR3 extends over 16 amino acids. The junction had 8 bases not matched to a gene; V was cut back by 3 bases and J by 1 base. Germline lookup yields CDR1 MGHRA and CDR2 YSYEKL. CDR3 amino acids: CASSQQGVQWNTEAFF. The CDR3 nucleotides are TGCGCCAGCAGCCAGCAGGGGGTTCAGTGGAACACTGAAGCTTTCTTT.

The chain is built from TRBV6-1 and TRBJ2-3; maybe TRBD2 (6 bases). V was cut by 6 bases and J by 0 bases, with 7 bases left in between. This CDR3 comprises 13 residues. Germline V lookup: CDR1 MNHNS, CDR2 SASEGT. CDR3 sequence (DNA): TGTGCCAGCAGGGAGGGTAGCACAGATACGCAGTATTTT. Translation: CASREGSTDTQYF.

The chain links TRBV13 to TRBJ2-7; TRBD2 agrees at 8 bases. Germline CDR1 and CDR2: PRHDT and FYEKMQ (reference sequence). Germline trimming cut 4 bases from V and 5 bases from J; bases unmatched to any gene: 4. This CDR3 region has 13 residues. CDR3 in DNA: TGTGCCAGCAGCTCGGCGGGGGGTAACGAGCAGTACTTC. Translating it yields CASSSAGGNEQYF.

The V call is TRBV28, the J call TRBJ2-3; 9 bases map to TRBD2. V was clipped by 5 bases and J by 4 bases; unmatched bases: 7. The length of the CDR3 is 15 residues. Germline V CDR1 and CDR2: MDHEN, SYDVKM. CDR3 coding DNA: TGTGCCAGCAGTAGCGCTAGCGGGGTAGCAGATACGCAGTATTTT. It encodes CASSSASGVADTQYF.

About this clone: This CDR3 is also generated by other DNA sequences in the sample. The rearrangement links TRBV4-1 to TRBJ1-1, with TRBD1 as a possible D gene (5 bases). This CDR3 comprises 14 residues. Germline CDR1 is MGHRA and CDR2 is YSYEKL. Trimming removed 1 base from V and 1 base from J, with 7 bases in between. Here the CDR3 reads CASSQVRGNTEAFF. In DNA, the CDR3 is TGCGCCAGCAGCCAAGTTAGGGGGAACACTGAAGCTTTCTTT.

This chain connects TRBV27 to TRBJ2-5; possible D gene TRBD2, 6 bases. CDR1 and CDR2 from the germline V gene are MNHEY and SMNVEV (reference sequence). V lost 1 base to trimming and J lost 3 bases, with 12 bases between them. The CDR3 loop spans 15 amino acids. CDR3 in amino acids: CASSLFAGLEETQYF. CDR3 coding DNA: TGTGCCAGCAGTTTATTTGCGGGGCTTGAAGAGACCCAGTACTTC.

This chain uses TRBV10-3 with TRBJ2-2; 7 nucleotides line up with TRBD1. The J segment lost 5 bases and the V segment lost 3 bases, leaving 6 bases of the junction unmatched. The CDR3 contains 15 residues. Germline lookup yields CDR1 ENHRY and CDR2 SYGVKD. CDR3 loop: CAISEGGAGTGELFF. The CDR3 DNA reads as TGTGCCATCAGTGAAGGGGGCGCTGGAACCGGGGAGCTGTTTTTT.

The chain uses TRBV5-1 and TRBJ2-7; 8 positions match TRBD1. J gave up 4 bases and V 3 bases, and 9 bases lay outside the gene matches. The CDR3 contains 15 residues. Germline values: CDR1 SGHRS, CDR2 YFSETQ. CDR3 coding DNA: TGCGCCAGCAGCTCGGAGTCGGACAGGGCTTACGAGCAGTACTTC. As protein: CASSSESDRAYEQYF.

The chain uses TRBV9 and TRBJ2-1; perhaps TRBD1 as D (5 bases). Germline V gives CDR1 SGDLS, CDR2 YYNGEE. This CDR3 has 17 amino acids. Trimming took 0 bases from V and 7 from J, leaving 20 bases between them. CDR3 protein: CASSVALGGGRGNEQFF. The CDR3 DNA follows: TGTGCCAGCAGCGTAGCCCTGGGTGGCGGAAGGGGAAATGAGCAGTTCTTC.

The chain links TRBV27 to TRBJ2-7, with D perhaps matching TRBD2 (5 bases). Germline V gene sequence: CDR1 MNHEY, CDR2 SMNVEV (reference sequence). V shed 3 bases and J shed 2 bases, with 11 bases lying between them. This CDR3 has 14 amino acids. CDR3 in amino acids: CASSLASPTYEQYF. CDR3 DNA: TGTGCCAGCAGTTTGGCTAGCCCGACCTACGAGCAGTACTTC.

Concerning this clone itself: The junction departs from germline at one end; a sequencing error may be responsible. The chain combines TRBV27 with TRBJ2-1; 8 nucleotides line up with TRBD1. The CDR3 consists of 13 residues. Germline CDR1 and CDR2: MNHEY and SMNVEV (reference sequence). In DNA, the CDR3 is TGTGCCAGCAGTCTGACAGGGGTCCCTTATTTGATCTTC. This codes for CASSLTGVPYLIF.

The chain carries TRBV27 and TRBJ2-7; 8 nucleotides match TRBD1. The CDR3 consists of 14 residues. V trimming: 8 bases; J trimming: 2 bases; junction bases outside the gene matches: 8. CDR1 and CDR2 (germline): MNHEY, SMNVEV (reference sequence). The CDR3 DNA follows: TGTGCCAGCCGAGTTGGGACAGGAACCTACGAGCAGTACTTC. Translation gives CASRVGTGTYEQYF.